This T cell receptor beta chain was observed in a study of shared clonotypes between healthy human individuals. The repertoire was sequenced with immunoSEQ multiplex PCR; TCRdb's copy has only in-frame clones and lacks some. The sample lists about 750,000 clones, nearly 95% seen once, with around 24% in the top ten. The naive CD8 fraction comprised CD45RO-negative cells positively selected for CCR7 and excluded terminally differentiated effector memory CD45RA+ cells. Trimming took off 3 bases at V and 6 bases at J, with 6 bases between the two ends. Per germline, CDR1 MGHDK and CDR2 SYGVNS. CDR3 length equals 11 residues.

This receptor was identified in a man aged 30 to 39 in good health. Sequenced sample: naive CD8+ T cells sorted from blood. The chain has TRBV25-1 and TRBJ2-7; D gene ambiguous. The CDR3 DNA follows: TGTGCCAGCAGTGATTGGAGCGAGCAGTACTTC. Its translation: CASSDWSEQYF.